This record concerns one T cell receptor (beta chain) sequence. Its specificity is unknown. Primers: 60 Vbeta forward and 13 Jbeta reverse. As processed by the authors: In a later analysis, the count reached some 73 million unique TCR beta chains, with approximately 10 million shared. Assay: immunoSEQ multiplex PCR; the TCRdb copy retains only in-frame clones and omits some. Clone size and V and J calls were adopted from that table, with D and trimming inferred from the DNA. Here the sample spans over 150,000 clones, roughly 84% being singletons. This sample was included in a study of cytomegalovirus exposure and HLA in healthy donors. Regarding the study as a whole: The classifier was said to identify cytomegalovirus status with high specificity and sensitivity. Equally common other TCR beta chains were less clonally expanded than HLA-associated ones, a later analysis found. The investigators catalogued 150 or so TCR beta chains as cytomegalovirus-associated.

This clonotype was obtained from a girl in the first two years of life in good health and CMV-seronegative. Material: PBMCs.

The CDR3 region has the DNA TGCGCCAGCAGCCTCTTAGCGGGAGGGAGCTCCTACAATGAGCAGTTCTTC. This encodes CASSLLAGGSSYNEQFF. The chain joins TRBV4-3 to TRBJ2-1, with 11 bases aligning to TRBD2. The V and J ends lost 4 bases and 0 bases, in that order; junction bases with no gene match: 5. CDR1 and CDR2 (germline): LGHNA, YSLEER. This CDR3 has 17 residues.